This T cell receptor (beta chain) was captured in a study of cytomegalovirus exposure and HLA in healthy donors. PCR used 60 Vbeta primers and 13 Jbeta primers. The repertoire was sequenced with immunoSEQ multiplex PCR; TCRdb's copy has only in-frame clones and lacks some. The sample has 95,000 to 110,000 clones. Remarks on this clone: The antigen remains unidentified.

This CDR3 has 14 amino acids. The germline V gene has CDR1 KGHSH and CDR2 LQKENI. V shed 2 bases and J 6 bases; nucleotides not matched to a gene: 2. Overall study results and limits: Cytomegalovirus association was listed for roughly 160 TCR beta chains. 87-base-pair reads could not separate some V segments, including TRBV6-2 and TRBV6-3. Later analysis suggested most CMV-associated TCR beta chains were HLA-restricted.

The chain uses TRBV18 and TRBJ2-1; TRBD1 matches 9 bases. This clonotype originated in a man aged 40-50 years in good health and CMV-seronegative. The specimen was PBMCs. CDR3 sequence (DNA): TGTGCCAGCTCACCATTGACAGGGGGCAATGAGCAGTTCTTC. Translating gives CASSPLTGGNEQFF.